This T cell receptor (beta chain) appears in the sequencing data of a study of identical twins. This CDR3 is 16 amino acids long. Germline loops: CDR1 ENHRY, CDR2 SYGVKD. The junction had 6 bases not matched to a gene; V was cut back by 6 bases and J by 2 bases. TCRdb re-derived calls from the 5' RACE reads in MiXCR, one entry per CDR3 protein. The sample lists about 300,000 distinct CDR3 sequences, 10% to 15% seen once, with about 7% in the top ten. For this clonotype: Its specificity is not known.

The study, taken as a whole, reports: It was out-of-frame TCR alpha sharing in monozygotic twins that models underestimated.

The same data also went into a second study, on yellow fever vaccine responses in identical twins.

This sequence joins TRBV10-3 and TRBJ2-3; 12 positions match TRBD2. This TCR derives from a woman aged 18-29 years in good health. Sample: CD8+ T cells sorted from blood. The CDR3 DNA follows: TGTGCCATCAGGAAACTAGCGGGGGGCCTCACAGATACGCAGTATTTT. The encoded protein is CAIRKLAGGLTDTQYF.